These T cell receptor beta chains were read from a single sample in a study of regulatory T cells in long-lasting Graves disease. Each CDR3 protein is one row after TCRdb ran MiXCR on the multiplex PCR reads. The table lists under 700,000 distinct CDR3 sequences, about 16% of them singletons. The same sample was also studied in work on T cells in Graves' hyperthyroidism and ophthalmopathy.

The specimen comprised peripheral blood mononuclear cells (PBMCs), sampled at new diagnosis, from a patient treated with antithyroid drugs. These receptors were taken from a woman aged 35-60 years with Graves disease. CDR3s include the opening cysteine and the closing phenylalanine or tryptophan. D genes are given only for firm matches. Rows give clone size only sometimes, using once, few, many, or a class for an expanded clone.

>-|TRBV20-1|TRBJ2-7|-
CSARDAAGSIYEQYF
TGCAGTGCTAGAGATGCGGCAGGCAGTATCTACGAGCAGTACTTC
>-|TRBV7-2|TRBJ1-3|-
CASSSDSFSGNTIYF
TGTGCCAGCAGTTCCGACAGCTTCTCTGGAAACACCATATATTTT
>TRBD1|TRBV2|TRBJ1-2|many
CALGQGYGYTF
TGTGCTCTTGGACAGGGCTATGGCTACACCTTC
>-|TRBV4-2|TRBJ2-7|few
CASSPPRDFSYEQYF
TGTGCCAGCAGCCCTCCCCGGGACTTTTCCTACGAGCAGTACTTC
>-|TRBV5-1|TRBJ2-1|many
CASSLTQYNEQFF
TGCGCCAGCAGCTTAACGCAGTACAATGAGCAGTTCTTC
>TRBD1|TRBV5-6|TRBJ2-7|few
CASSSYRDSTYEQYF
TGTGCCAGCAGCTCGTACAGGGACAGTACCTACGAGCAGTACTTC
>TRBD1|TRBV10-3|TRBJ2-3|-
CAISHPGQGTDTQYF
TGTGCCATCAGCCATCCGGGACAGGGGACAGATACGCAGTATTTT
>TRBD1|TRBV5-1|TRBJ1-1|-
CASSLMTTGYTEAFF
TGCGCCAGCAGCTTAATGACGACAGGGTACACTGAAGCTTTCTTT
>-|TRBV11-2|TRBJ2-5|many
CASSLVMRDGETQYF
TGTGCCAGCAGCTTAGTGATGAGGGACGGGGAGACCCAGTACTTC
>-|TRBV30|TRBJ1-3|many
CAWMVGQPRNTIYF
TGTGCCTGGATGGTGGGCCAACCTCGAAACACCATATATTTT
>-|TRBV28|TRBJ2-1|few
CASSLVYNGQFF
TGTGCCAGCAGTTTGGTATACAATGGGCAGTTCTTC
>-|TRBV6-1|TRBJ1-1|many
CASSGVLPTEAFF
TGTGCCAGCAGTGGGGTACTGCCTACTGAAGCTTTCTTT
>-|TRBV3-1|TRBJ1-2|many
CASSLSIGATYGYTF
TGTGCCAGCAGCCTGTCGATCGGAGCTACCTATGGCTACACCTTC
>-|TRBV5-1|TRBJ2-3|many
CASSLKGYPDTQYF
TGCGCCAGCAGCTTAAAAGGGTATCCAGATACGCAGTATTTT
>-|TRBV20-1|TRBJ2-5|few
CSASGAQETQYF
TGCAGTGCTAGCGGTGCGCAAGAGACCCAGTACTTC
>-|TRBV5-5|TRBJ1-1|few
CASSQEGSSEAFF
TGTGCCAGCAGCCAAGAGGGGTCGTCTGAAGCTTTCTTT
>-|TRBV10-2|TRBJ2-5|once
CASSESTASETQYF
TGCGCCAGCAGTGAGTCGACAGCGTCAGAGACCCAGTACTTC
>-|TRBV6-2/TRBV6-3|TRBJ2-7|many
CASSYSRADSFPYEQYF
TGTGCCAGCAGTTACTCGAGGGCTGACAGTTTCCCCTACGAGCAGTACTTC
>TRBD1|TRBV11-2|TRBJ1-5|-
CASSSSGTGGEPQHF
TGTGCCAGCAGCTCTTCCGGGACAGGGGGTGAGCCCCAGCATTTT
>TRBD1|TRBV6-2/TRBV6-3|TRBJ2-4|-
CASSVSTGYIQYF
TGTGCCAGCAGTGTATCGACAGGGTACATTCAGTACTTC
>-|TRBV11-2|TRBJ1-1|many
CASSLLRGGGTFF
TGTGCCAGCAGCTTACTCCGGGGGGGAGGGACTTTCTTT